This T cell receptor (beta chain) was identified in a study of long-term antiretroviral therapy in people with HIV. Until DNA extraction, the samples held between roughly 0.9-10 million cryopreserved PBMC. Assay version v3.0 of immunoSEQ was used, and it was run at survey level. The table came from immunoSEQ multiplex PCR; TCRdb's copy has only in-frame clones and leaves some out. The sample lists 30,000 or so clones; 75% to 95% were seen once. This receptor was identified in a woman between 35 and 50 years old with HIV. The material sequenced was unsorted PBMCs, taken 5 to 5.5 years after starting antiretroviral therapy.

In nucleotides, the CDR3 is TGTGCCAGCAGCGCGGGACAGACCCGCGGCAATCAGCCCCAGCATTTT. Translating gives CASSAGQTRGNQPQHF. The chain joins TRBV7-8 to TRBJ1-5; TRBD1 aligns across 7 bases. V was clipped by 5 bases and J by 2 bases; unmatched bases: 9. The V gene's germline CDR1 is SGHVS and CDR2 FQNEAQ. The CDR3 is 16 residues long. Using reference TRBV7-8 and TRBJ1-5 for the parts outside the CDR3, the full variable domain is GAGVSQSPRYKVAKRGQDVALRCDPISGHVSLFWYQQALGQGPEFLTYFQNEAQLDKSGLPSDRFFAERPEGSVSTLKIQRTQQEDSAVYLCASSAGQTRGNQPQHFGDGTRLSIL.